This T cell receptor beta chain was identified in a study of CD8 T cells in ankylosing spondylitis. TCRdb re-called the 5' RACE reads through MiXCR, storing one row per CDR3 protein. The profile shows 500,000 to 550,000 distinct CDR3 sequences, 9.5% to 15% of them singletons. This clonotype was observed a handful of times. Its antigen is not identified. The V gene's germline CDR1 is MGHRA and CDR2 YSYEKL. The CDR3 covers 16 residues. V lost 5 bases to trimming and J lost 3 bases; unmatched junction nucleotides: 8. Study-wide points: Seemingly characteristic of ankylosing spondylitis blood was a TCR beta motif consisting of eight highly homologous variants. In the blood and synovial fluid of reactive arthritis, some motif variants had been previously reported.

The rearrangement links TRBV4-1 to TRBJ2-1, with 9 nucleotides matching TRBD2. The source is a male donor with ankylosing spondylitis. The specimen was blood, either unsorted or a sorted T cell fraction (not recorded which). The CDR3 bases are TGCGCCAGCAGCAGATTTAGCGGGAGTATCTACAATGAGCAGTTCTTC. This translates into CASSRFSGSIYNEQFF.